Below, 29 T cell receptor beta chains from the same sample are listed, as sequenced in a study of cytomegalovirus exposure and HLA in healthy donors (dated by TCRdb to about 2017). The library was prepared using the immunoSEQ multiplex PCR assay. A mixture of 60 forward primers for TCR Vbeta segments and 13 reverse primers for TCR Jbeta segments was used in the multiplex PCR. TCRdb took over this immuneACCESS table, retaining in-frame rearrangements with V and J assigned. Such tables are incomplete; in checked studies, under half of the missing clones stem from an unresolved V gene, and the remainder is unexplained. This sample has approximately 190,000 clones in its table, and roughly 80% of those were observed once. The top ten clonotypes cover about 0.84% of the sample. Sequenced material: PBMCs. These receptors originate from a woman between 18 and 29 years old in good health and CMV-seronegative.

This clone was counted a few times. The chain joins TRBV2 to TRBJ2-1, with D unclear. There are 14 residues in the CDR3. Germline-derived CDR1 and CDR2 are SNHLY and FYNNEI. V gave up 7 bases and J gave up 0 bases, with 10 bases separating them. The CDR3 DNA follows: TGTGCCAGCAAGAGCAGACTCTCCTACAATGAGCAGTTCTTC. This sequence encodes CASKSRLSYNEQFF.

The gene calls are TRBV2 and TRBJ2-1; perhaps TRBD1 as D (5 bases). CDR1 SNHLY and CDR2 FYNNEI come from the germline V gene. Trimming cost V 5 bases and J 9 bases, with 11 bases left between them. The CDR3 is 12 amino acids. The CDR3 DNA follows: TGTGCCAGCAGTCCCTCGGACACTGAGCAGTTCTTC. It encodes CASSPSDTEQFF.

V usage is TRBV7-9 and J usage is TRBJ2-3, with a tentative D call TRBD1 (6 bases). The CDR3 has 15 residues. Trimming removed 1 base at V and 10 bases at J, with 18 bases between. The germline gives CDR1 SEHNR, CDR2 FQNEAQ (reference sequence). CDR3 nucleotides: TGTGCCAGCAGCTTAGATCTGGGACACGTCCTGGCGCAGTATTTT. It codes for CASSLDLGHVLAQYF.

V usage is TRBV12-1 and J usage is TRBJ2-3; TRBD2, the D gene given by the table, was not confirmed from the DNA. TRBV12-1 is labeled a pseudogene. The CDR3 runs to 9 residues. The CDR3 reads CASSLGLHF. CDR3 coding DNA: TGTGCCAGCAGCTTGGGACTTCATTTT.

The CDR3 DNA follows: TGTGCCAGCAGTTATATACGACAGGGGGCAGGGGAGACCCAGTACTTC. It is translated as CASSYIRQGAGETQYF. The chain carries TRBV6-5 and TRBJ2-5, with 10 nucleotides matching TRBD1. The CDR3 consists of 16 residues. Germline CDR1 MNHEY, CDR2 SVGAGI. V trimming: 3 bases; J trimming: 5 bases; junction bases outside the gene matches: 9.

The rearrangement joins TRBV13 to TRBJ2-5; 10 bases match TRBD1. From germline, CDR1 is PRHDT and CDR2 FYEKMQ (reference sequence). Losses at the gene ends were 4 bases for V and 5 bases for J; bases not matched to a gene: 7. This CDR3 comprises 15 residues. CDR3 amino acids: CASSWGQGSYETQYF. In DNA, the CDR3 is TGTGCCAGCAGCTGGGGACAGGGGAGTTACGAGACCCAGTACTTC.

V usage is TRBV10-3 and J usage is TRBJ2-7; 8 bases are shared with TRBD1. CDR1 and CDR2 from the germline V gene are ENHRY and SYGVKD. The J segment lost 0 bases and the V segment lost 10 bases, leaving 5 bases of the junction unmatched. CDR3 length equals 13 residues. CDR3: CASQGQDSYEQYF. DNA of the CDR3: TGTGCCAGCCAGGGACAGGACTCCTACGAGCAGTACTTC.

The CDR3, as DNA: TGTGCCAGCAGACCCCCGGGACAGGGATTTTATGGCTACACCTTC. Translating gives CASRPPGQGFYGYTF. The chain couples TRBV6-5 to TRBJ1-2; 9 bases are a match to TRBD1. The V gene end was trimmed by 6 bases and the J gene end by 5 bases; junction bases not matched to a gene: 10. This CDR3 is built from 15 residues. Germline V gene sequence: CDR1 MNHEY, CDR2 SVGAGI.

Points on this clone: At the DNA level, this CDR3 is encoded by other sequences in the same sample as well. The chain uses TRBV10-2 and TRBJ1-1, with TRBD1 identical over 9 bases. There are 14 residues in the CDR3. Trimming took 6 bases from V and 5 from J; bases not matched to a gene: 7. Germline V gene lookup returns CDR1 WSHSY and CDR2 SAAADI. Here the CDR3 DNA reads TGCGCCAGCAGCCTGGAACAGGGGGCGACTGAAGCTTTCTTT. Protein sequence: CASSLEQGATEAFF.

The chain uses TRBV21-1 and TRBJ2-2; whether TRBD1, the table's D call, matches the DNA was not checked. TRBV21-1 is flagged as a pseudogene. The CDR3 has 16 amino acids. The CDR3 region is CASSTWKGDVAGELFF. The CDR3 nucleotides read TGTGCCAGCAGCACATGGAAGGGGGACGTCGCCGGGGAGCTGTTTTTT.

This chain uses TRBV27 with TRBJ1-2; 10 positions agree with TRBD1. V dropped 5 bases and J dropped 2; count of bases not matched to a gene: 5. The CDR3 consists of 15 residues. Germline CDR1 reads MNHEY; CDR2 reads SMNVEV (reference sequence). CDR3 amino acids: CASSRQGASNYGYTF. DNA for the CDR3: TGTGCCAGCAGTAGACAGGGGGCATCCAACTATGGCTACACCTTC.

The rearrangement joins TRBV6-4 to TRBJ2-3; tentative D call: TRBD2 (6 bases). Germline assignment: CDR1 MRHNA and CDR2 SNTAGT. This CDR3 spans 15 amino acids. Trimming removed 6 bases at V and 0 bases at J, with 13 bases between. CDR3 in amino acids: CASRPGLLSTDTQYF. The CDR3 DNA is TGTGCCAGCAGGCCCGGACTACTTAGCACAGATACGCAGTATTTT.

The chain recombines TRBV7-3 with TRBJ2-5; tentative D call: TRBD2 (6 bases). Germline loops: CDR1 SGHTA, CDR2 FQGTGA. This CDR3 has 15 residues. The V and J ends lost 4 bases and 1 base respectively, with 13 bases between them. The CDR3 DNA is TGTGCCAGCAGCTCCACCGGGGGTACCCAAGAGACCCAGTACTTC. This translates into CASSSTGGTQETQYF.

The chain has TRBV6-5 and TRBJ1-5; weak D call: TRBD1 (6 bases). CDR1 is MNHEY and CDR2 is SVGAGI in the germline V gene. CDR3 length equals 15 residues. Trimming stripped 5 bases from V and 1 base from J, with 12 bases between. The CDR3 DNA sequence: TGTGCCAGCAGTCCACAGGGTAGGAGCAATCAGCCCCAGCATTTT. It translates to CASSPQGRSNQPQHF.

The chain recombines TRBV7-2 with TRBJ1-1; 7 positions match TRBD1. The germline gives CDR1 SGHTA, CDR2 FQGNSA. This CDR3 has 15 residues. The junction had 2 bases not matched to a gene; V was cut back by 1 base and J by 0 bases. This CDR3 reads CASSLGQGLNTEAFF. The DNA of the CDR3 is TGTGCCAGCAGCTTAGGACAGGGACTGAACACTGAAGCTTTCTTT.

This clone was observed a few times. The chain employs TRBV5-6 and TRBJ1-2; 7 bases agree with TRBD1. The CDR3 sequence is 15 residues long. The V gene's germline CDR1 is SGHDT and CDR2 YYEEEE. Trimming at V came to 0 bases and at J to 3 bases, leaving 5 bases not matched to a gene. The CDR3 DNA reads TGTGCCAGCAGCTTGGCGGGGGACAGTCACTATGGCTACACCTTC. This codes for CASSLAGDSHYGYTF.

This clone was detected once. The CDR3 loop reads CATSRDWTSTYEQYF. Here the CDR3 DNA reads TGTGCCACCAGCAGGGATTGGACTTCCACCTACGAGCAGTACTTC. This chain connects TRBV15 to TRBJ2-7, with D perhaps TRBD2 (5 bases). Germline V lookup: CDR1 LNHNV, CDR2 YYDKDF (reference sequence). The V gene lost 3 bases and the J gene lost 2 bases, with 14 bases spanning the gap. There are 15 residues in the CDR3.

CDR3 region: CASRETLETQYF. The CDR3 DNA reads as TGTGCCAGCAGGGAGACCTTAGAGACCCAGTACTTC. This chain connects TRBV2 to TRBJ2-5; D ambiguous. The V and J ends lost 6 bases and 4 bases respectively, with 9 bases between them. Germline values: CDR1 SNHLY, CDR2 FYNNEI. The CDR3 is made up of 12 amino acids.

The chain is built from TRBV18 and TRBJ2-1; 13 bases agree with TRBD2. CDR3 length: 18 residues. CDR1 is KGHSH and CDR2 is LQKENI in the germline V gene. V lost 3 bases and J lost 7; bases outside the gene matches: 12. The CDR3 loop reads CASSPAGYTSGGANEQFF. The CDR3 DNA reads TGTGCCAGCTCACCCGCGGGATATACTAGCGGGGGGGCAAATGAGCAGTTCTTC.

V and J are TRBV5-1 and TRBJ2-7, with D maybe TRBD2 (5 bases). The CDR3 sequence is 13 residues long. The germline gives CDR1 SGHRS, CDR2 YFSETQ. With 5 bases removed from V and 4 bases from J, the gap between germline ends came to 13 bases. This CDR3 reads CASRREVGYEQYF. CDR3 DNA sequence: TGCGCCAGCAGGAGGGAAGTCGGGTACGAGCAGTACTTC. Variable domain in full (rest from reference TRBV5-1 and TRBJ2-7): KAGVTQTPRYLIKTRGQQVTLSCSPISGHRSVSWYQQTPGQGLQFLFEYFSETQRNKGNFPGRFSGRQFSNSRSEMNVSTLELGDSALYLCASRREVGYEQYFGPGTRLTVT.

CDR3 in DNA: TGTGCCAGCAGATACAAGACTGAAGCTTTCTTT. Protein product: CASRYKTEAFF. The gene calls are TRBV28 and TRBJ1-1, with unresolved D. V dropped 6 bases and J dropped 5 bases, with 7 bases sitting between them. Germline CDR1 is MDHEN and CDR2 is SYDVKM. This CDR3 has 11 residues.

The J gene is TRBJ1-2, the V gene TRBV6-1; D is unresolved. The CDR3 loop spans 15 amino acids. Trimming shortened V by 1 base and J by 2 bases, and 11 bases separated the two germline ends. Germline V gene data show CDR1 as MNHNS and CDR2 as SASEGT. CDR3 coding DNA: TGTGCCAGCAGTGAAGAACGGCCAGCGAACTATGGCTACACCTTC. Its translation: CASSEERPANYGYTF.

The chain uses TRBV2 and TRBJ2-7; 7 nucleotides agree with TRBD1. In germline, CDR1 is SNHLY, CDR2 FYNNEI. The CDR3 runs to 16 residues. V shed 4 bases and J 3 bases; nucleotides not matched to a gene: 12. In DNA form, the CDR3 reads TGTGCCAGCAGTGTGCACAGGACAGGAGCCAACTACGAGCAGTACTTC. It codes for CASSVHRTGANYEQYF.

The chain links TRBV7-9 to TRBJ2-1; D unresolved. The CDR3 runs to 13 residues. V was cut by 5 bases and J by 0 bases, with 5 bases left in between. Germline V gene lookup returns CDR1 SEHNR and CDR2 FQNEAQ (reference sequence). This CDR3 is CASSPNSYNEQFF. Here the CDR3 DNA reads TGTGCCAGCAGCCCTAACTCCTACAATGAGCAGTTCTTC.

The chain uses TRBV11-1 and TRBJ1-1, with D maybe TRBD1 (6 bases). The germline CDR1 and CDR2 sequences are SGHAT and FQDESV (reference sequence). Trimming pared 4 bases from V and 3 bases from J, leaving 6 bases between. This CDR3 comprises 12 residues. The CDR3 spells CASSSGDTEAFF. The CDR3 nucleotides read TGTGCCAGCAGCTCAGGGGACACTGAAGCTTTCTTT.

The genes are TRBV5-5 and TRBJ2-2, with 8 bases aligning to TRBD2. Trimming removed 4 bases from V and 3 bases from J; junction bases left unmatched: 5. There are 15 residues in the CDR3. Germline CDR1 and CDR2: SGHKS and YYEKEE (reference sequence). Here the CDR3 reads CASSPTSGYTGELFF. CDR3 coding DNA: TGTGCCAGCAGCCCCACTAGCGGATACACCGGGGAGCTGTTTTTT. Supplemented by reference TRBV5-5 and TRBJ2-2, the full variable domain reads DAGVTQSPTHLIKTRGQQVTLRCSPISGHKSVSWYQQVLGQGPQFIFQYYEKEERGRGNFPDRFSARQFPNYSSELNVNALLLGDSALYLCASSPTSGYTGELFFGEGSRLTVL.

CDR3 coding DNA: TGTGCCAGCAGCTTTGGGACTAGCGGGAGCAGGGTCGGAGATACGCAGTATTTT. Translating it yields CASSFGTSGSRVGDTQYF. J is TRBJ2-3 and V is TRBV13; the match to TRBD2 covers 14 bases. V was clipped by 3 bases and J by 5 bases; unmatched bases: 10. There are 18 residues in the CDR3. Germline assignment: CDR1 PRHDT and CDR2 FYEKMQ (reference sequence).

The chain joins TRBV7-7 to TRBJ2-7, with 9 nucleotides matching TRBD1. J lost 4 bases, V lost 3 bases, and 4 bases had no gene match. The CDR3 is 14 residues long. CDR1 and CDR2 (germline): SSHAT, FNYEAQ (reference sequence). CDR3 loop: CASSLGGTGYEQYF. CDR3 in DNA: TGTGCCAGCAGCTTGGGGGGGACAGGGTACGAGCAGTACTTC.

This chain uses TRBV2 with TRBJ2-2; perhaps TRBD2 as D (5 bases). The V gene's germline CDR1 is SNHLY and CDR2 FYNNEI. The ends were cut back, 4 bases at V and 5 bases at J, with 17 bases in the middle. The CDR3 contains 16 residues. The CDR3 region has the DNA TGTGCCAGCAGTGTGGACGGTAGCGCGTTAACCGGGGAGCTGTTTTTT. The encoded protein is CASSVDGSALTGELFF.